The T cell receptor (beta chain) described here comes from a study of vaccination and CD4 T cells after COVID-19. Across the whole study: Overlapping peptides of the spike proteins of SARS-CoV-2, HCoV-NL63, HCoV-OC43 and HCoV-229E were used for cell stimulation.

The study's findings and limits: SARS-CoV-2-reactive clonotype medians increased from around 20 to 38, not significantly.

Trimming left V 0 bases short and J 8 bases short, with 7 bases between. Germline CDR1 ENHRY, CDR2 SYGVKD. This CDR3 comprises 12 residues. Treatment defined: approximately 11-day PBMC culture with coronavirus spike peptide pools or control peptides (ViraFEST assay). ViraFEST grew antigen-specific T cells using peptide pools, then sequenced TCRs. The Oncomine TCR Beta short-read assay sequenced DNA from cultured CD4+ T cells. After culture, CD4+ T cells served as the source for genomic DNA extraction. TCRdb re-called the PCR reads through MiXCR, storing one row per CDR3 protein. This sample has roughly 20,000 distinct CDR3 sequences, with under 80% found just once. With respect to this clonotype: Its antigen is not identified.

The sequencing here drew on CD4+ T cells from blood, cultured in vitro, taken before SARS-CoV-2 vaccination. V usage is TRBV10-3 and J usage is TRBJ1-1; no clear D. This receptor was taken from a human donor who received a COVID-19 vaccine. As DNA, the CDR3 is TGTGCCATCAGTGAGTCGGGTTTCGAAGCTTTCTTT. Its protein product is CAISESGFEAFF.